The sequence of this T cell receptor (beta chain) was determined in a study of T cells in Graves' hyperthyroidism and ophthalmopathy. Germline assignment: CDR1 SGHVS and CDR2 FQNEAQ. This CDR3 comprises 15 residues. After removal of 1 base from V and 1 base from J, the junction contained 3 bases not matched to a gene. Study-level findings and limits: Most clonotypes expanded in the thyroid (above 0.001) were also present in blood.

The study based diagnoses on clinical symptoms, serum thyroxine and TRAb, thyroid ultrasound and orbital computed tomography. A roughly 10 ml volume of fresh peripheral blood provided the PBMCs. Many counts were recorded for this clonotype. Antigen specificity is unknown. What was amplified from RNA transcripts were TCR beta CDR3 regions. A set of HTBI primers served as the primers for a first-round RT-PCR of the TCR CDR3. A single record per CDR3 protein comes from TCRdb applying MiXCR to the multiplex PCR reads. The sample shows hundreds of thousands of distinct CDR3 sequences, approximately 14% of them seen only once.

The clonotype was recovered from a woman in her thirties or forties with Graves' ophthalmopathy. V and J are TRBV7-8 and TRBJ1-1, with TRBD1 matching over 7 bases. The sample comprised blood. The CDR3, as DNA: TGTGCCAGCAGCTTAGAGGGACAGCCGAACACTGAAGCTTTCTTT. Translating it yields CASSLEGQPNTEAFF.